This T cell receptor beta chain was found in a study of blood T cell repertoires in COVID-19. V was cut by 5 bases and J by 8 bases, with 12 bases left in between. The germline V gene has CDR1 SQVTM and CDR2 ANQGSEA. The CDR3 is made up of 11 amino acids. TCRdb's table, derived via immunoSEQ multiplex PCR, lists solely in-frame clones and lacks some. The repertoire consists of around 35,000 clones, with about 89% occurring once and the leading ten covering around 40%. The origin of this receptor is a human donor in a cohort sampled during active COVID-19. The sequencing input was peripheral blood. The chain is built from TRBV29-1 and TRBJ1-2; D call uncertain. CDR3 sequence (DNA): TGCAGCGTTCCGCGCTCGGGGGGCTACACCTTC. This sequence encodes CSVPRSGGYTF.